What follows are 10 T cell receptor beta chains derived from one specimen sequenced in a study of CD8 T cells in ankylosing spondylitis. Each CDR3 protein gets one entry after TCRdb re-called the 5' RACE reads with MiXCR. The sample lists under 200,000 distinct CDR3 sequences, around 8.9% seen once, with about 14% in the top ten. Sequencing was performed on blood, either unsorted or a sorted T cell fraction (not recorded which). All receptors come from a female donor with ankylosing spondylitis or in good health (not recorded which).

The sample holds many counts of this clonotype. The chain employs TRBV25-1 and TRBJ2-7; D is perhaps TRBD2 (5 bases). V was cut by 6 bases and J by 0 bases, with 21 bases left in between. Germline CDR1 and CDR2: MGHDK and SYGVNS. CDR3 length: 17 residues. In DNA form, the CDR3 reads TGTGCCAGCAGCACTACACGGTATAGCGCAGACTCCTACGAGCAGTACTTC. Residues: CASSTTRYSADSYEQYF.

V gene TRBV7-9 combines with J gene TRBJ2-2; the D is unclear. Trimming shortened V by 2 bases and J by 1 base, and 8 bases separated the two germline ends. The CDR3 consists of 15 residues. Germline V gene sequence: CDR1 SEHNR, CDR2 FQNEAQ (reference sequence). CDR3 protein: CASSLKGRNTGELFF. The CDR3 region has the DNA TGTGCCAGCAGCTTAAAAGGCAGGAACACCGGGGAGCTGTTTTTT.

In its sample, this clonotype was seen a few times. The chain joins TRBV11-2 to TRBJ2-3; 11 bases agree with TRBD2. CDR1 is SGHAT and CDR2 is FQNNGV in the germline V gene. The CDR3 is 16 amino acids. Germline trimming cut 6 bases from V and 1 base from J; bases unmatched to any gene: 6. The CDR3: CASSPEGLAGTDTQYF. CDR3 DNA: TGTGCCAGCAGTCCAGAGGGACTAGCGGGCACAGATACGCAGTATTTT.

Only a few counts were recorded for this clonotype. The chain has TRBV5-6 and TRBJ2-1, with D uncertain. V was pared by 0 bases and J by 0 bases, with 10 bases between. In germline, CDR1 is SGHDT, CDR2 YYEEEE. The CDR3 sequence is 16 residues long. For the CDR3, the DNA is TGTGCCAGCAGCTTGGGAGGCGATGGCTCCTACAATGAGCAGTTCTTC. It yields the protein CASSLGGDGSYNEQFF.

This clonotype was detected only a few times. This chain links TRBV9 with TRBJ2-1; D remains unclear. The CDR3 runs to 13 residues. V shed 0 bases and J shed 4 bases, with 5 bases lying between them. CDR1 is SGDLS and CDR2 is YYNGEE in the germline V gene. CDR3 sequence reads: CASSVVGYNEQFF. The CDR3 region has the DNA TGTGCCAGCAGCGTAGTCGGGTACAATGAGCAGTTCTTC.

This clonotype was seen many times. V is TRBV11-1 and J is TRBJ2-5, with 8 bases that match TRBD2. V gave up 0 bases and J gave up 3 bases; unmatched junction bases: 15. The CDR3 is 19 amino acids. The germline CDR1 and CDR2 sequences are SGHAT and FQDESV (reference sequence). CDR3 coding DNA: TGTGCCAGCAGCTTAGCGACCTCTGGGGTACCAGCGGGAGAAGAGACCCAGTACTTC. Translating gives CASSLATSGVPAGEETQYF.

This clonotype was picked up many times. CDR3 DNA: TGTGCCAGCATTGGACTACGGGCGAACACCGGGGAGCTGTTTTTT. It encodes CASIGLRANTGELFF. The gene calls are TRBV6-5 and TRBJ2-2, with D possibly matching TRBD2 (6 bases). Trimming cost V 7 bases and J 0 bases, with 12 bases left between them. Looked up from germline, CDR1 is MNHEY and CDR2 is SVGAGI. This CDR3 is built from 15 residues.

V usage is TRBV9 and J usage is TRBJ2-3, with D possibly matching TRBD2 (5 bases). The CDR3 extends over 13 amino acids. Trimming took 0 bases from V and 8 from J, leaving 10 bases between them. Germline V lookup: CDR1 SGDLS, CDR2 YYNGEE. Written as DNA, the CDR3 is TGTGCCAGCAGCGTAGGGGGTGGGAGTACGCAGTATTTT. This gives the protein CASSVGGGSTQYF.

The CDR3 sequence: CASSLAGINNSPLHF. The CDR3 DNA sequence: TGTGCCAGCAGCTTGGCAGGGATAAATAATTCACCCCTCCACTTT. This sequence joins TRBV7-9 and TRBJ1-6; possible D gene TRBD1, 5 bases. With 3 bases removed from V and 5 bases from J, the gap between germline ends came to 11 bases. CDR1 is SEHNR, CDR2 FQNEAQ, per germline (reference sequence). The CDR3 sequence is 15 residues long.

This clonotype was detected only a few times. This sequence joins TRBV2 and TRBJ2-1; 13 positions agree with TRBD2. The CDR3 is 14 residues long. V lost 4 bases and J lost 14; bases outside the gene matches: 8. The germline V gene encodes CDR1 SNHLY and CDR2 FYNNEI. The CDR3 here is CASSAGLAGYYEFF. The CDR3 bases are TGTGCCAGCAGTGCGGGACTAGCGGGATACTATGAGTTCTTC.